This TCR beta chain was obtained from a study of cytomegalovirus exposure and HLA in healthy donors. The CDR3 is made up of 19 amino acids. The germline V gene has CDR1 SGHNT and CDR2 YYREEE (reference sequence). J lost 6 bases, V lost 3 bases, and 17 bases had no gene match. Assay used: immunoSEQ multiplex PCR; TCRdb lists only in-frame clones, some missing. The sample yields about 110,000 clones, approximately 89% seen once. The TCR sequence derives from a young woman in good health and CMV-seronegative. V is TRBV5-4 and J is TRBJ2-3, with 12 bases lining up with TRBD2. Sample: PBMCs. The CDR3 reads CASSSEALLAGGAEDTQYF. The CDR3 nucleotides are TGTGCCAGCAGCTCCGAAGCCCTACTAGCGGGAGGAGCTGAGGATACGCAGTATTTT. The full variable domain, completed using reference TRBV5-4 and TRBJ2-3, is ETGVTQSPTHLIKTRGQQVTLRCSSQSGHNTVSWYQQALGQGPQFIFQYYREEENGRGNFPPRFSGLQFPNYSSELNVNALELDDSALYLCASSSEALLAGGAEDTQYFGPGTRLTVL.